This TCR beta chain was captured by sequencing in a study of T cells in Graves' hyperthyroidism and ophthalmopathy. Whole-study results and caveats: Most thyroid-expanded clonotypes above 0.001 were also found in blood. Classification by a 13 V-J model distinguished ophthalmopathy from stable hyperthyroidism.

Lactation, pregnancy, other autoimmune disease or uncontrolled infection excluded patients. TCR beta CDR3 sequences were amplified from RNA transcripts. The HTBI primer set drove a first-round RT-PCR of the TCR CDR3. TCRdb recomputed calls from the multiplex PCR reads with MiXCR, one row per CDR3 protein. There are 600,000 to 850,000 distinct CDR3 sequences in the sample; approximately 18% occur only once, and around 15% lies in the top ten. Losses at the gene ends were 4 bases for V and 0 bases for J; bases not matched to a gene: 14. The CDR3 runs 18 residues. Per the germline V gene, CDR1 is SGHRS and CDR2 is YFSETQ. This clonotype showed up just a few times. Antigen: not known.

The source is a woman in her fifties or sixties with Graves' hyperthyroidism that later progressed to Graves' ophthalmopathy. This chain uses TRBV5-1 with TRBJ1-2; 8 bases line up with TRBD1. Sequencing used blood. CDR3 DNA: TGCGCCAGCAGCCCAAACAGGGACAGGCCACTAGCTAACTATGGCTACACCTTC. Its translation: CASSPNRDRPLANYGYTF.